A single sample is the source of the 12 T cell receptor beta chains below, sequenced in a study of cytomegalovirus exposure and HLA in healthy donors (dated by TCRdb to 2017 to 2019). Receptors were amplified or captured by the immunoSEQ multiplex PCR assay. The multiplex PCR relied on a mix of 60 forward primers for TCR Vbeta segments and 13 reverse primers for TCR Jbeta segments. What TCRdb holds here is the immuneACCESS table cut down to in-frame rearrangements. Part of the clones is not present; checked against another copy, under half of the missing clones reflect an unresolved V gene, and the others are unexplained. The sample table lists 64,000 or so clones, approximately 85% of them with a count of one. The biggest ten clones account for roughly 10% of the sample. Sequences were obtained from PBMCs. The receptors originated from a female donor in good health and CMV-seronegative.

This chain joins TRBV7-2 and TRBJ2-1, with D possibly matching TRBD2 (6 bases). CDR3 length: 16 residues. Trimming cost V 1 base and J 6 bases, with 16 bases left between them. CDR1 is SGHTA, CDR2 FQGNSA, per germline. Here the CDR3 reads CASSLVFGGSGNEQFF. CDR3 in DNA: TGTGCCAGCAGCTTAGTGTTTGGGGGGAGCGGCAATGAGCAGTTCTTC.

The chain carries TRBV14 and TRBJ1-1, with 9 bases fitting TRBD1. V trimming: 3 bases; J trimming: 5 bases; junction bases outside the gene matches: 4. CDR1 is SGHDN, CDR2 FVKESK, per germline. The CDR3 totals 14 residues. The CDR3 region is CASSHPTGGTEAFF. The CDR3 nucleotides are TGTGCCAGCAGCCATCCGACAGGGGGGACTGAAGCTTTCTTT.

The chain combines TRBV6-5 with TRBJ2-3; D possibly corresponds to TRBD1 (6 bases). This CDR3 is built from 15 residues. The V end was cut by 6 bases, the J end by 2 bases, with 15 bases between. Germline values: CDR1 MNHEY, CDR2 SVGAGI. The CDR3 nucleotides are TGTGCCAGCAGGCTCGGACAGATATTCACAGATACGCAGTATTTT. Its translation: CASRLGQIFTDTQYF.

CDR3 region: CASHRGYEQYF. As DNA, the CDR3 is TGTGCCAGTCACAGGGGGTACGAGCAGTACTTC. The chain recombines TRBV6-6 with TRBJ2-7; the match to TRBD1 covers 8 bases. V lost 9 bases and J lost 4; bases outside the gene matches: 2. CDR3 length equals 11 residues. Looked up from germline, CDR1 is MNHNY and CDR2 is SVGAGI (reference sequence).

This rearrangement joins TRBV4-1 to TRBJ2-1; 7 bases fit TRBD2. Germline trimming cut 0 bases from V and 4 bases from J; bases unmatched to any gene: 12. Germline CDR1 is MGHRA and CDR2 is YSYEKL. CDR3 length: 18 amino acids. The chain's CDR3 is CASSQDMGLAELYNEQFF. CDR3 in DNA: TGCGCCAGCAGCCAAGATATGGGGCTAGCGGAACTATACAATGAGCAGTTCTTC.

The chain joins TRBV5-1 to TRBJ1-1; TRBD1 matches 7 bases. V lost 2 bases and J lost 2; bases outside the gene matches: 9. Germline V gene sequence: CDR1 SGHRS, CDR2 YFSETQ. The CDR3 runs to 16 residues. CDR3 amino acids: CASSLLSTGRNTEAFF. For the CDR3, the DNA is TGCGCCAGCAGCTTACTCTCGACAGGGCGTAACACTGAAGCTTTCTTT.

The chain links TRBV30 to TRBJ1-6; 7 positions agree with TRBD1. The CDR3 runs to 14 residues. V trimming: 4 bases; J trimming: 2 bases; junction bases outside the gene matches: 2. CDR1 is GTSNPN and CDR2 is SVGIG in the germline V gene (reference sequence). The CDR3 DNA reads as TGTGCCTGGAAGGGGGCAACCTATAATTCACCCCTCCACTTT. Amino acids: CAWKGATYNSPLHF.

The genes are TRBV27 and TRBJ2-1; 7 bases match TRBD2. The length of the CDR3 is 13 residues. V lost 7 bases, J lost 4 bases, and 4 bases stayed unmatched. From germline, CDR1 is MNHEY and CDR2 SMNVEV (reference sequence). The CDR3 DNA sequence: TGTGCCAGCACTGCGGGAGTGTACAATGAGCAGTTCTTC. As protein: CASTAGVYNEQFF.

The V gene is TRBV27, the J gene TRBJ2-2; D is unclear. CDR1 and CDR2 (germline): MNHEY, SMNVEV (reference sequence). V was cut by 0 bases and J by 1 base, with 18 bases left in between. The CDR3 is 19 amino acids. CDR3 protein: CASSLSWASELVNTGELFF. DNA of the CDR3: TGTGCCAGCAGTTTATCTTGGGCGTCTGAGCTCGTGAACACCGGGGAGCTGTTTTTT.

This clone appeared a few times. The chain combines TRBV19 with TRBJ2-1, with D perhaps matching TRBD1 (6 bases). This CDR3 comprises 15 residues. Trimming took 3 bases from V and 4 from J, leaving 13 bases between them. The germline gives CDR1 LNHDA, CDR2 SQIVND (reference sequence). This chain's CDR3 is CASSITRGDYNEQFF. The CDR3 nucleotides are TGTGCCAGTAGTATTACCAGGGGAGATTACAATGAGCAGTTCTTC.

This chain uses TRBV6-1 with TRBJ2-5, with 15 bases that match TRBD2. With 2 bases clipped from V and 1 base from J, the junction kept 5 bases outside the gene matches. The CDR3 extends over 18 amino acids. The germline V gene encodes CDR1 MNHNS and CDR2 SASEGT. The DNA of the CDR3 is TGTGCCAGCAGTGAATACGGACTAGCGGGGGGGGGCCAAGAGACCCAGTACTTC. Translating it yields CASSEYGLAGGGQETQYF.

For the CDR3, the DNA is TGTGCCATCAGTGAGTCGGCACCTAGCGGGAGGCTCTTAGCGGCCCAGTACTTC. This codes for CAISESAPSGRLLAAQYF. The chain joins TRBV10-3 to TRBJ2-5; 11 bases agree with TRBD2. Germline loops: CDR1 ENHRY, CDR2 SYGVKD. This CDR3 is built from 18 residues. V was clipped by 0 bases and J by 9 bases; unmatched bases: 15.